The 22 T cell receptor beta chains listed next were all sequenced from one sample in a study of control samples from healthy donors and cancer patients. Measured with immunoSEQ multiplex PCR; TCRdb has only the in-frame clones, and not every one. The sample shows more than 100,000 clones, 89% of them seen only once. Material for sequencing was PBMCs. Receptor source: a man aged 50 to 59 with head and neck cancer.

The CDR3 spells CASSTDSGSGQPQYF. CDR3 coding DNA: TGTGCCAGCAGTACGGACAGCGGATCCGGACAGCCGCAGTATTTT. V usage is TRBV6-5 and J usage is TRBJ2-3; D is possibly TRBD1 (6 bases). The CDR3 has 15 amino acids. V lost 5 bases, J lost 10 bases, and 22 bases lay in between. From germline, CDR1 is MNHEY and CDR2 SVGAGI.

This clone was seen a single time. The CDR3 region has the DNA TGTGCCACCAGTGATTTGGAAGGCAGAGAAGCTTTCTTT. It translates to CATSDLEGREAFF. J is TRBJ1-1 and V is TRBV24-1; D ambiguous. V dropped 0 bases and J dropped 8 bases, with 9 bases sitting between them. The CDR3 sequence is 13 residues long. Germline values: CDR1 KGHDR, CDR2 SFDVKD.

The chain recombines TRBV7-9 with TRBJ2-3; D ambiguous. This CDR3 has 16 residues. The germline gives CDR1 SEHNR, CDR2 FQNEAQ (reference sequence). Trimming removed 5 bases from V and 4 bases from J, with 19 bases in between. For the CDR3, the DNA is TGTGCCAGCAGCCCTCTCTCGGCGGCTGATTCAGATACGCAGTATTTT. This encodes CASSPLSAADSDTQYF.

The rearrangement joins TRBV5-5 to TRBJ2-5; TRBD1 is a possible D gene (7 bases). Trimming removed 1 base from V and 2 bases from J, with 15 bases in between. In germline, CDR1 is SGHKS, CDR2 YYEKEE (reference sequence). CDR3 length: 16 amino acids. CDR3 region: CASSLRGGTVQETQYF. As DNA, the CDR3 is TGTGCCAGCAGCTTGAGGGGCGGGACAGTACAAGAGACCCAGTACTTC.

V and J are TRBV6-1 and TRBJ2-6; D is unresolved. The CDR3 spans 16 residues. Germline-derived CDR1 and CDR2 are MNHNS and SASEGT. Trimming cost V 3 bases and J 2 bases, with 11 bases left between them. DNA for the CDR3: TGTGCCAGCAGTGACCGACCCATACCTGGGGCCAACGTCCTGACTTTC. It translates to CASSDRPIPGANVLTF.

J is TRBJ1-5 and V is TRBV10-2, with D tentatively TRBD1 (5 bases). CDR3 size: 15 residues. The V and J ends lost 2 bases and 1 base respectively, with 9 bases between them. Per germline, CDR1 WSHSY and CDR2 SAAADI. The CDR3 loop reads CASSEGGLSNQPQHF. The CDR3, as DNA: TGCGCCAGCAGTGAGGGGGGGTTAAGCAATCAGCCCCAGCATTTT.

The CDR3 protein is CASRNRNQETQYF. The CDR3 region has the DNA TGTGCCAGCAGGAACAGGAACCAAGAGACCCAGTACTTC. The genes are TRBV5-6 and TRBJ2-5; perhaps TRBD1 as D (5 bases). The V gene lost 5 bases and the J gene lost 0 bases, with 8 bases spanning the gap. CDR1 is SGHDT, CDR2 YYEEEE, per germline. The CDR3 totals 13 residues.

The V gene is TRBV28, the J gene TRBJ1-1, with D tentatively TRBD1 (6 bases). The germline V and J ends were trimmed by 3 bases and 5 bases, with 7 bases remaining between them. The germline gives CDR1 MDHEN, CDR2 SYDVKM. The CDR3 contains 12 residues. CDR3 DNA sequence: TGTGCCAGCAGTTTTAGGGGGACTGAAGCTTTCTTT. Residues: CASSFRGTEAFF.

This clone was seen a few times. This chain joins TRBV5-1 and TRBJ2-7, with 9 bases matching TRBD1. The CDR3 length is 15 residues. CDR1 and CDR2 (germline): SGHRS, YFSETQ. The junction had 5 bases not matched to a gene; V was cut back by 4 bases and J by 0 bases. The CDR3 sequence is CASSAEGQGSYEQYF. The CDR3 region has the DNA TGCGCCAGCAGCGCCGAGGGACAGGGCTCCTACGAGCAGTACTTC.

The sample holds one count of this clone. CDR3 residues: CASSLGSALLYGYTF. The CDR3 bases are TGTGCCAGCAGCTTAGGCAGCGCCTTACTCTATGGCTACACCTTC. The rearrangement joins TRBV7-9 to TRBJ1-2; D is ambiguous. V lost 1 base, J lost 4 bases, and 13 bases lay in between. Germline values: CDR1 SEHNR, CDR2 FQNEAQ (reference sequence). This CDR3 has 15 amino acids.

V usage is TRBV5-1 and J usage is TRBJ2-5; 11 nucleotides match TRBD2. The CDR3 is 18 amino acids. Trimming cost V 7 bases and J 5 bases; bases outside gene matches: 19. Germline V gene data show CDR1 as SGHRS and CDR2 as YFSETQ. DNA of the CDR3: TGCGCCAGCGCTCAACCCCTTATAGCGGGAGGGCCGGGGGAGACCCAGTACTTC. This translates into CASAQPLIAGGPGETQYF.

The chain has TRBV6-2 or TRBV6-3 and TRBJ1-5, with TRBD1 matching over 10 bases. Trimming removed 5 bases from V and 2 bases from J; junction bases left unmatched: 6. Germline CDR1 is MNHEY and CDR2 is SVGEGT. This CDR3 has 16 residues. CDR3 protein: CASSGDRGWGNQPQHF. The DNA for the CDR3 is TGTGCCAGCAGTGGGGACAGGGGTTGGGGCAATCAGCCCCAGCATTTT.

The rearrangement uses TRBV19 and TRBJ2-1, with 11 bases identical to TRBD2. CDR1 and CDR2 (germline): LNHDA, SQIVND (reference sequence). With 8 bases clipped from V and 0 bases from J, the junction kept 3 bases outside the gene matches. CDR3 length: 15 amino acids. CDR3 residues: CASQTSGVSYNEQFF. Written as DNA, the CDR3 is TGTGCCAGTCAGACTAGCGGGGTCTCCTACAATGAGCAGTTCTTC.

This chain links TRBV10-1 with TRBJ2-2, with TRBD2 matching 12 bases. J lost 2 bases, V lost 2 bases, and 6 bases had no gene match. The CDR3 sequence is 18 residues long. From germline, CDR1 is WNHNN and CDR2 SYGVQD (reference sequence). The CDR3 region has the DNA TGCGCCAGCAGTGAGATCGGACTAGCGGGGCAAAACACCGGGGAGCTGTTTTTT. Translating gives CASSEIGLAGQNTGELFF.

The chain employs TRBV4-1 and TRBJ2-1; D might be TRBD1 or TRBD2, each matching 5 bases. The germline CDR1 and CDR2 sequences are MGHRA and YSYEKL. The ends were cut back, 4 bases at V and 7 bases at J, with 11 bases in the middle. This CDR3 has 13 amino acids. In DNA, the CDR3 is TGCGCCAGCAGCCCCCAATGGGGGAATGAGCAGTTCTTC. Its translation: CASSPQWGNEQFF.

V is TRBV6-5 and J is TRBJ2-3; D gene ambiguous. The V gene's germline CDR1 is MNHEY and CDR2 SVGAGI. V was clipped by 4 bases and J by 6 bases, with 11 bases between them. The CDR3 consists of 13 residues. The CDR3 DNA is TGTGCCAGCAGTTCTGACGGTAGCGATACGCAGTATTTT. It translates to CASSSDGSDTQYF.

The chain combines TRBV3-1 (or the pseudogene TRBV3-2) with TRBJ1-6; D possibly corresponds to TRBD1 (5 bases). V was cut by 3 bases and J by 11 bases, with 14 bases left in between. The CDR3 totals 14 residues. Per germline, CDR1 LGHDT and CDR2 YNNKEL (reference sequence). CDR3 coding DNA: TGTGCCAGCAGCCAGGCTGGGGCGCGGACACCCCTCCACTTT. Translating it yields CASSQAGARTPLHF.

The J gene is TRBJ2-3, the V gene TRBV27, with 12 positions matching TRBD1. V dropped 7 bases and J dropped 4; count of bases not matched to a gene: 12. This CDR3 has 17 amino acids. Germline V gene data show CDR1 as MNHEY and CDR2 as SMNVEV (reference sequence). In DNA, the CDR3 is TGTGCCAGCATGCAAATATCCGGGACAGGGGGCGCAGATACGCAGTATTTT. This codes for CASMQISGTGGADTQYF.

The chain links TRBV5-1 to TRBJ2-7; D is perhaps TRBD1 or TRBD2 (5 bases each). Deletions cut 3 bases from V and 6 bases from J, with 10 bases between. This CDR3 comprises 12 residues. CDR1 SGHRS and CDR2 YFSETQ come from the germline V gene. Here the CDR3 DNA reads TGCGCCAGCAGCTGGGGGAGCGGCGAGCAGTACTTC. The encoded protein is CASSWGSGEQYF.

The chain recombines TRBV2 with TRBJ2-7; the match to TRBD1 covers 7 bases. Germline assignment: CDR1 SNHLY and CDR2 FYNNEI. The CDR3 contains 14 residues. The V gene end was trimmed by 6 bases and the J gene end by 5 bases; junction bases not matched to a gene: 10. The CDR3 spells CASSASTGAHEQYF. The DNA of the CDR3 is TGTGCCAGCAGCGCAAGTACAGGGGCCCACGAGCAGTACTTC.

The rearrangement links TRBV14 to TRBJ2-2; 7 nucleotides match TRBD2. With V trimmed by 6 bases and J by 9 bases, 4 bases remained unmatched. CDR3 length: 12 amino acids. The V gene's germline CDR1 is SGHDN and CDR2 FVKESK. As DNA, the CDR3 is TGTGCCAGCAGTCGGACTAGTAGGGAGCTGTTTTTT. Protein sequence: CASSRTSRELFF. The full variable domain, completed using reference TRBV14 and TRBJ2-2, is EAGVTQFPSHSVIEKGQTVTLRCDPISGHDNLYWYRRVMGKEIKFLLHFVKESKQDESGMPNNRFLAERTGGTYSTLKVQPAELEDSGVYFCASSRTSRELFFGEGSRLTVL.

This sequence joins TRBV7-9 and TRBJ2-1, with D possibly matching TRBD2 (5 bases). With 10 bases removed from V and 10 bases from J, the gap between germline ends came to 17 bases. The germline V gene has CDR1 SEHNR and CDR2 FQNEAQ (reference sequence). The CDR3 has 12 amino acids. As DNA, the CDR3 is TGTGCCACCCGCGGGCCTAGGGTCGAGCAGTTCTTC. Translation: CATRGPRVEQFF.